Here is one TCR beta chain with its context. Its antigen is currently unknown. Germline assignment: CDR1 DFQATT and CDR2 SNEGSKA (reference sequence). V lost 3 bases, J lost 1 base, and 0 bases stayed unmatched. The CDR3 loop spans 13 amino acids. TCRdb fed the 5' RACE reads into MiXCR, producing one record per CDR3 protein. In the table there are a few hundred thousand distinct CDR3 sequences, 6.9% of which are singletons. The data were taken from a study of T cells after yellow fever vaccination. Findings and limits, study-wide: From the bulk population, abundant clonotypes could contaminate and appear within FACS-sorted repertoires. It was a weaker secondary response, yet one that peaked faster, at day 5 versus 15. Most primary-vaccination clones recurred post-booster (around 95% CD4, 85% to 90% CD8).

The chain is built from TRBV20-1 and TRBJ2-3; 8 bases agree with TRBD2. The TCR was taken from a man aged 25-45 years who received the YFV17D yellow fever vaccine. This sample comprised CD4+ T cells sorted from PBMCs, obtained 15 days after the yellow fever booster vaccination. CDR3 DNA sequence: TGCAGTGCTAGGCGGGAGGGCACAGATACGCAGTATTTT. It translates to CSARREGTDTQYF.